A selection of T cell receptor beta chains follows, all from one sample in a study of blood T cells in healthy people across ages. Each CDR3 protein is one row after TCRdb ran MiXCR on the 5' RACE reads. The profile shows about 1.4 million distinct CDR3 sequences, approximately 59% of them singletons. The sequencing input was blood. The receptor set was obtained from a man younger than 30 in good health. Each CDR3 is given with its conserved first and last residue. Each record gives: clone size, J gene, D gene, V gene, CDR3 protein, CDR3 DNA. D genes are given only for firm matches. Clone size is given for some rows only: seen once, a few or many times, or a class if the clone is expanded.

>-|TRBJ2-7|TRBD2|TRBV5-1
CASSLASGKTYEQYF
TGCGCCAGCAGCTTGGCTAGCGGGAAAACCTACGAGCAGTACTTC
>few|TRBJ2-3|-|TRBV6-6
CAGGGTDTQYF
TGTGCAGGGGGGGGCACAGATACGCAGTATTTT
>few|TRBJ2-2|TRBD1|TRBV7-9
CASSYFRLRDSNTGELFF
TGTGCCAGCAGCTATTTTAGACTACGGGACAGTAACACCGGGGAGCTGTTTTTT
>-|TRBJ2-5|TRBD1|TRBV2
CASRGGAEWQETQYF
TGTGCCAGCAGAGGGGGCGCTGAGTGGCAAGAGACCCAGTACTTC
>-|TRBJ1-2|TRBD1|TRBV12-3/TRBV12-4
CASDDRGYGYTF
TGTGCCAGCGATGACAGGGGGTATGGCTACACCTTC
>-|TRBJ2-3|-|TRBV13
CASSLEEYNTQYF
TGTGCCAGCAGCTTAGAGGAATACAATACGCAGTATTTT
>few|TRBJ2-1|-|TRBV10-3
CAISGGFSGTNEQFF
TGTGCCATCAGTGGGGGATTTTCTGGGACCAATGAGCAGTTCTTC
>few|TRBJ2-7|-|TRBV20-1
CSARDRWAPLYEQYF
TGCAGTGCTAGAGATCGGTGGGCGCCCCTCTACGAGCAGTACTTC
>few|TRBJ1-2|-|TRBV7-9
CASSRPIPTGSDRGYTF
TGTGCCAGCAGCCGACCTATACCAACAGGGTCGGATAGGGGCTACACCTTC
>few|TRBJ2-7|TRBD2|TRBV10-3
CAISDSGTSVYEQYF
TGTGCCATCAGTGACTCCGGGACTAGCGTCTACGAGCAGTACTTC
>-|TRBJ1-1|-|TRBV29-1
CSVTWMNTEAFF
TGCAGCGTTACTTGGATGAACACTGAAGCTTTCTTT
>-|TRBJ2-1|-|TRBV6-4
CASKGDFLNEQFF
TGTGCCAGCAAAGGGGACTTTCTCAATGAGCAGTTCTTC
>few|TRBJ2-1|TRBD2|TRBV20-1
CSASKAGLNEQFF
TGCAGTGCTTCAAAAGCGGGGCTGAATGAGCAGTTCTTC
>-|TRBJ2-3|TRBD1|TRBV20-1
CSARDRGLYTQYF
TGCAGTGCAAGGGACAGGGGGCTGTATACGCAGTATTTT
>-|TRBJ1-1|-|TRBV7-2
CASSLASSGLGEAFF
TGTGCCAGCAGCTTAGCGAGCTCCGGGTTGGGTGAAGCTTTCTTT
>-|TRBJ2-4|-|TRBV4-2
CASSQVWLAKNIQYF
TGTGCCAGCAGCCAAGTTTGGTTAGCCAAAAACATTCAGTACTTC